What follows describes a single TCR beta chain. What it binds is unknown. Using its own MiXCR run on the RT-PCR reads, TCRdb lists one record per CDR3 protein. The sample has over 800,000 distinct CDR3 sequences, 21% seen once; the top ten hold roughly 10%. The data belong to a study of response to subunit inactivated influenza vaccine. Study-wide points: The authors suggested that few new T cells are recruited per seasonal influenza vaccination.

Trimming removed 0 bases at V and 6 bases at J, with 16 bases between. Germline V CDR1 and CDR2: SGDLS, YYNGEE. The CDR3 contains 15 residues. The sample was PBMCs from blood, taken 4 to 6 days after vaccination. The TCR sequence derives from a man between 50 and 59 years old who received an inactivated influenza vaccine. This chain connects TRBV9 to TRBJ2-7; D is uncertain. CDR3 DNA: TGTGCCAGCAGCGTAGCAGGTAGTGGGTTTGCCGAGCAGTACTTC. This encodes CASSVAGSGFAEQYF.